This TCR beta chain comes out of a study of T-cell memory formation after mild COVID-19. TCRdb independently ran MiXCR on the 5' RACE reads; one entry per CDR3 protein. The table records a few hundred thousand distinct CDR3 sequences, 20% to 25% of them present only once. Trimming left V 0 bases short and J 8 bases short, with 11 bases between. This CDR3 comprises 13 residues. The germline V gene encodes CDR1 SGHRS and CDR2 YFSETQ. Overall study results and limits: Unconfirmed was the SARS-CoV-2 specificity of second-wave clones that peaked on day 37. CD4/CD8 balance characterized clones contracting day 15 to 85, and CD4+ skew characterized later expanders.

Only a few counts were recorded for this clonotype. Its target is unknown. The chain carries TRBV5-1 and TRBJ1-1, with a possible D match to TRBD1 (6 bases). Source material: PBMCs or a T cell subset sorted from them (not recorded which). This receptor was obtained from an adult woman who had mild COVID-19 (a few samples of this study predate the infection). Cell type and time point are not known. The CDR3 bases are TGCGCCAGCAGCTTGGTAGGGGGGTGGGAAGCTTTCTTT. Translated: CASSLVGGWEAFF.